This T cell receptor (beta chain) came from a study of neoadjuvant anti-PD-1 for oral cavity cancer (dated by TCRdb to the early 2020s). Context from the whole study: Patients mostly received three to four biweekly doses of nivolumab at 3 mg/kg before curative-intent surgical resection. A fourth nivolumab dose was given around day 43 to patients without progression, and definitive surgical resection was performed in those patients on days 50-56. Patients with complete response, partial response or stable disease by RECIST 1.1 were defined as responders, whereas patients with progression were defined as non-responders. A 33% response rate was observed in the parent correlative cohort, in which around eleven patients were included.

For deep sequencing of PBMC libraries, mostly 400 to 550 ng of input genomic DNA was used, and six replicates were run per sample. Following the manufacturer's instructions, the team built TCRbeta libraries using the immunoSEQ hsTCRbeta kit. The completed libraries were mixed into a single pool at 3 nM, then sequenced with an Illumina NovaSeq 6000 S4 flow cell. From the authors' description of their analysis: The immunoSEQ Analyzer was used for raw data preprocessing and quality control. The analysis was limited to productive rearrangements, and each clonotype was defined by a unique CDR3 amino acid sequence. Repertoire clonality was estimated as the Gini-Simpson index, which was calculated using the R package tcR. Student's t test was used to compare Gini indices, and Pearson correlation was used to assess associations with tumor size change. This is the immuneACCESS table as TCRdb keeps it, with only in-frame sequences that have V and J called. A part of the clones is gone; compared with another copy, unresolved V genes explain less than half, and the rest is unexplained. The DNA was the basis for D and trimming; V, J and clone size are from that table. The sample records about 72,000 clones, around 80% of which are singletons. Clones ranked in the top ten supply roughly 3.4% of the sample.

According to the study, the label for this sample's time point signals: before neoadjuvant nivolumab. None of the patients had received prior systemic or radiation treatment, and all were newly diagnosed with stage II-IVA oral cavity squamous cell carcinoma. The cohort consisted of patients with HPV-negative, locally advanced oral cavity squamous cell carcinoma. No culture maintenance or expansion was done, as the peripheral blood mononuclear cells went straight to analysis. Samples came from a longitudinal correlative study of a single-arm phase II trial of neoadjuvant nivolumab in oral cavity squamous cell carcinoma. Subject-matched pre- and post-treatment PBMCs and tumors from three responders and three non-responders underwent genomic DNA-based TCRbeta sequencing. Peripheral blood mononuclear cells were collected before nivolumab treatment and again after treatment, at the time of surgery. Genomic DNA was isolated from PBMCs using the Maxwell RSC DNA from Cells kit.

Trimming leaves V shorter by 4 bases and J shorter by 10 bases, with the junction holding 9 bases beyond the gene matches. The CDR3, cysteine through phenylalanine, is 15 amino acids long. The entry retains the CDR3 DNA only, 45 bases that are in frame from base 1. CDR1 SGHAT and CDR2 FQNNGV are derived from the germline V gene. On this clone itself: Its antigen specificity is not known. Per-nucleotide qualities are absent, and no much larger clonotype sits a single base away.

Overall study results and their limits: Higher pretreatment blood Treg/Th17 ratios correlated with both higher pretreatment blood TCRbeta clonality and lower post-treatment tumor TCRbeta clonality. The TCR analyses had only a few patients in each response group, and the authors called for validation in larger cohorts. Within PBMCs, T cell clonality (Gini index) was significantly higher in non-responders than responders after neoadjuvant nivolumab.

The receptor chain draws on TRBV11-2 and TRBJ1-6; the central 8 bases match TRBD1. Specimen: PBMCs, collected before nivolumab (anti-PD-1) treatment. The clonotype was recovered from a person aged 35-79 years with oral cavity squamous cell carcinoma. The CDR3 reads as follows: CASSSRTGLWSPLHF. Here is the DNA: TGTGCCAGCAGCTCACGGACAGGGCTTTGGTCACCCCTCCACTTT. With the portions outside the CDR3 filled from the reference TRBV11-2 and TRBJ1-6 genes, the complete variable region becomes EAGVAQSPRYKIIEKRQSVAFWCNPISGHATLYWYQQILGQGPKLLIQFQNNGVVDDSQLPKDRFSAERLKGVDSTLKIQPAKLEDSAVYLCASSSRTGLWSPLHFGNGTRLTVT.